The present TCR beta chain was sequenced within a study of CD8 T cells in ankylosing spondylitis. By quantitative 5'-RACE with molecular barcodes, the TCR beta libraries were made. Using its own MiXCR run on the 5' RACE reads, TCRdb lists one record per CDR3 protein. This sample has 250,000 or so distinct CDR3 sequences; roughly a quarter occur once, and the top ten carry 0.5% to 0.75%. This clonotype was counted ten times or more. Germline CDR1 is ENHRY and CDR2 is SYGVKD. The CDR3 extends over 17 amino acids. V lost 4 bases to trimming and J lost 2 bases; unmatched junction nucleotides: 9. V is TRBV10-3 and J is TRBJ2-2; 8 bases align to TRBD2. Sequencing was carried out using blood, either unsorted or a sorted T cell fraction (not recorded which). The clonotype was recovered from a male donor with ankylosing spondylitis or in good health (not recorded which). The chain's CDR3 is CAISATTGTRNTGELFF. The CDR3 DNA is TGTGCCATCAGTGCGACTACCGGGACTAGAAACACCGGGGAGCTGTTTTTT.